The clone carrying this T cell receptor beta chain was seen only once. This sample stems from a study of blood T cell repertoires in COVID-19. Study-wide background: Whether acute or convalescent, the COVID-19 samples came from the United States, Italy and Spain.

Original data processing: Scientists estimated how many nucleated cells there were by amplifying reference gene primers. Clones were read by immunoSEQ multiplex PCR, and TCRdb kept only the in-frame ones, dropping some. V, J and clone size were drawn from that table, and D and trimming were deduced from the DNA. The data show about 23,000 clones, over 75% seen once. This CDR3 is 15 amino acids long. The germline CDR1 and CDR2 sequences are KGHSH and LQKENI. V trimming: 0 bases; J trimming: 6 bases; junction bases outside the gene matches: 5. The sequence came from a human donor in a cohort sampled during active COVID-19. The rearrangement links TRBV18 to TRBJ2-3; 8 positions match TRBD1. The specimen sequenced was peripheral blood. The chain's CDR3 is CASSPPDRGHDTQYF. The CDR3 DNA sequence: TGTGCCAGCTCACCACCCGACAGGGGCCATGATACGCAGTATTTT.